This T cell receptor beta chain was identified in a study of cytomegalovirus exposure and HLA in healthy donors. Libraries were prepared by immunoSEQ multiplex PCR; TCRdb keeps only in-frame clonotypes and omits some of them. The table records some 240,000 clones, less than 85% of them present only once. The clonotype comes from a woman in her late teens or twenties in good health and CMV-seronegative. The sequenced sample consisted of PBMCs.

The CDR3 protein is CASRSDLYGYTF. Here the CDR3 DNA reads TGTGCCAGCAGGTCCGACTTATATGGCTACACCTTC. The V gene is TRBV6-1, the J gene TRBJ1-2; D not certain. V lost 6 bases to trimming and J lost 5 bases, with 10 bases between them. Germline CDR1 and CDR2: MNHNS and SASEGT. The length of the CDR3 is 12 residues.